This T cell receptor (beta chain) was sequenced in a study of shared clonotypes between healthy human individuals. Across the whole study: Three plates were used per donor for CD4 naive, three for CD4 memory, two for CD8 naive and one for CD8 memory.

This clone has more than one count but fewer than ten. Its target is not known. Assay: immunoSEQ multiplex PCR; the TCRdb copy retains only in-frame clones and omits some. The sample holds tens of thousands of clones; over 55% are singletons and the top ten take about half. This CDR3 region has 11 residues. Germline lookup yields CDR1 ENHRY and CDR2 SYGVKD. V shed 10 bases and J shed 4 bases, with 10 bases lying between them. Study observations and caveats: Generation probabilities were higher for clonotypes shared across all four sorted-subset donors than for unshared ones.

Sequencing used memory CD8+ T cells sorted from blood. Subset described: CD45RO+ cells pooled with CCR7-negative TemRA cells. The rearrangement uses TRBV10-3 and TRBJ2-5; no reliable D call. The sequence derives from a man aged 25 to 40 in good health. DNA of the CDR3: TGTGCCACCTGGCACGGAGAGACCCAGTACTTC. This encodes CATWHGETQYF.